Each of the 5 T cell receptor beta chains below was sequenced from the same sample in a study of regulatory T cells in long-lasting Graves disease. The sample's time point: newly diagnosed GD, antithyroid drugs for less than 3 months. PBMC-derived RNA was used for the TCR library. The TCR beta library used iRepertoire HTBI primers with Arm-PCR amplification of CDR3. TCRdb re-called the multiplex PCR reads with MiXCR, one entry per CDR3 protein. The repertoire has roughly 530,000 distinct CDR3 sequences, about 16% of them found once; the top ten carry 20% to 25%. The sample was also reused in another study, on T cells in Graves' hyperthyroidism and ophthalmopathy.

The sample here was peripheral blood mononuclear cells (PBMCs), taken at new diagnosis, from a patient treated with antithyroid drugs. These receptors were obtained from a woman aged 35-60 years with Graves disease.

This clonotype was found many times. The rearrangement uses TRBV18 and TRBJ1-1, with D perhaps matching TRBD1 (5 bases). V lost 3 bases to trimming and J lost 4 bases, with 12 bases between them. The CDR3 covers 14 residues. Per germline, CDR1 KGHSH and CDR2 LQKENI. The chain's CDR3 is CASSPRQSGTEAFF. The CDR3 DNA reads as TGTGCCAGCTCACCGCGACAGTCAGGCACTGAAGCTTTCTTT. Full variable domain (rest looked up from reference TRBV18 and TRBJ1-1): NAGVMQNPRHLVRRRGQEARLRCSPMKGHSHVYWYRQLPEEGLKFMVYLQKENIIDESGMPKERFSAEFPKEGPSILRIQQVVRGDSAAYFCASSPRQSGTEAFFGQGTRLTVV.

This clonotype was seen many times. This chain joins TRBV6-5 and TRBJ2-1; no firm D call. V lost 4 bases and J 3 bases, leaving 19 bases between the germline ends. CDR1 MNHEY and CDR2 SVGAGI come from the germline V gene. CDR3 length: 17 amino acids. The CDR3 DNA reads as TGTGCCAGCAGTTTCTCTCTTGTTTCAATCCGCTACAATGAGCAGTTCTTC. Protein sequence: CASSFSLVSIRYNEQFF.

This clonotype was found many times. This chain joins TRBV6-1 and TRBJ1-1; the D is unclear. The CDR3 is made up of 14 amino acids. Trimming removed 7 bases from V and 4 bases from J, with 16 bases in between. The germline V gene has CDR1 MNHNS and CDR2 SASEGT. The CDR3 coding sequence is TGTGCCAGCATTTTATACCCAGGTAGCACTGAAGCTTTCTTT. Its protein is CASILYPGSTEAFF.

The chain links TRBV30 to TRBJ1-5; perhaps TRBD1 as D (5 bases). Germline assignment: CDR1 GTSNPN and CDR2 SVGIG (reference sequence). V gave up 3 bases and J gave up 0 bases, with 12 bases separating them. This CDR3 contains 15 residues. The CDR3 nucleotides are TGTGCCTGGAGGGGTTCAGGGTATAGCAATCAGCCCCAGCATTTT. Protein: CAWRGSGYSNQPQHF.

This chain connects TRBV4-1 to TRBJ1-2; 7 nucleotides align to TRBD1. V shed 1 base, J shed 8 bases, and the junction held 10 bases outside the gene matches. Germline CDR1 is MGHRA and CDR2 is YSYEKL. This CDR3 contains 15 residues. CDR3 in amino acids: CASSQVEGRGYGYTF. CDR3 nucleotides: TGCGCCAGCAGCCAAGTTGAAGGCAGGGGGTACGGCTACACCTTC.